One and the same sample provided the 15 T cell receptor beta chains below, sequenced in a study of blood T cell repertoires in COVID-19. Clones were sequenced by immunoSEQ multiplex PCR, and TCRdb holds only the in-frame ones, with some missing. The sample consists of some 130,000 clones, 80% to 90% of them appearing once. Material: peripheral blood. Receptors were obtained from a man aged 50 to 60 with active or convalescent COVID-19.

This chain joins TRBV6-5 and TRBJ2-7; D remains unclear. V was shortened by 6 bases and J by 0 bases, with 12 bases between the two germline ends. Germline V lookup: CDR1 MNHEY, CDR2 SVGAGI. The CDR3 runs 14 residues. The CDR3 nucleotides are TGTGCCAGCAGCACTCCGAGGATCTCCTACGAGCAGTACTTC. This sequence encodes CASSTPRISYEQYF.

This chain joins TRBV19 and TRBJ1-1; D is uncertain. Germline lookup yields CDR1 LNHDA and CDR2 SQIVND (reference sequence). V lost 9 bases and J lost 7, with 27 bases in between. The CDR3 contains 16 residues. CDR3 sequence (DNA): TGTGCCAGCTCTAAACGGACCCGAGGGAACCGATATGAAGCTTTCTTT. This gives the protein CASSKRTRGNRYEAFF.

The chain has TRBV11-2 and TRBJ2-3; possible D gene TRBD2, 5 bases. Germline CDR1 SGHAT, CDR2 FQNNGV. Deletions cut 2 bases from V and 7 bases from J, with 13 bases between. The CDR3 length is 14 residues. This CDR3 is CASSLSTGVNTQYF. The CDR3 nucleotides are TGTGCCAGCAGCTTATCAACCGGGGTTAATACGCAGTATTTT.

This clone was counted once. The chain has TRBV7-2 and TRBJ2-7, with D perhaps TRBD2 (5 bases). Trimming removed 2 bases at V and 7 bases at J, with 12 bases between. The CDR3 runs to 13 residues. Germline-derived CDR1 and CDR2 are SGHTA and FQGNSA. The CDR3 protein is CASSLTRPGEQYF. CDR3 nucleotides: TGTGCCAGCAGCTTAACACGCCCGGGGGAGCAGTACTTC.

The V call is TRBV7-2, the J call TRBJ2-1, with a tentative D call TRBD1 (6 bases). The CDR3 consists of 13 residues. The V end was cut by 5 bases, the J end by 5 bases, with 10 bases between. Germline V lookup: CDR1 SGHTA, CDR2 FQGNSA. CDR3 loop: CASSQTGNNEQFF. The CDR3 DNA reads as TGTGCCAGCAGCCAGACAGGAAACAATGAGCAGTTCTTC.

The V gene is TRBV23-1, the J gene TRBJ1-2, with 7 bases aligning to TRBD1. TRBV23-1 is an ORF; its function is uncertain. This CDR3 has 14 amino acids. With V trimmed by 4 bases and J by 3 bases, 5 bases remained unmatched. The CDR3 DNA sequence: TGCGCCAGCAGTCCGCGAGGGGGCGACTATGGCTACACCTTC. As protein: CASSPRGGDYGYTF.

This clone has only one observation. V and J are TRBV5-6 and TRBJ1-5; 7 positions agree with TRBD1. The germline gives CDR1 SGHDT, CDR2 YYEEEE. This CDR3 has 16 residues. After removal of 3 bases from V and 8 bases from J, the junction contained 14 bases not matched to a gene. The CDR3 sequence: CASSYGIRDSNKPQHF. Written as DNA, the CDR3 is TGTGCCAGCAGCTACGGGATCCGGGACAGTAATAAGCCCCAGCATTTT.

This chain uses TRBV6-5 with TRBJ2-7; unclear D gene. The V gene lost 6 bases and the J gene lost 1 base, with 10 bases spanning the gap. The CDR3 consists of 13 residues. The germline V gene encodes CDR1 MNHEY and CDR2 SVGAGI. The CDR3, as DNA: TGTGCCAGCAGCCCCGGGTTTTCCTACGAGCAGTACTTC. Translation: CASSPGFSYEQYF.

This clone has only one observation. This chain uses TRBV7-2 with TRBJ2-7; weak D call: TRBD2 (5 bases). The V gene lost 1 base and the J gene lost 3 bases, with 13 bases spanning the gap. Germline values: CDR1 SGHTA, CDR2 FQGNSA. This CDR3 has 15 amino acids. CDR3 sequence: CASSLVSGGDYEQYF. The CDR3 DNA follows: TGTGCCAGCAGCTTAGTGTCTGGAGGAGACTACGAGCAGTACTTC. The whole variable domain, filled in from reference TRBV7-2 and TRBJ2-7, reads GAGVSQSPSNKVTEKGKDVELRCDPISGHTALYWYRQSLGQGLEFLIYFQGNSAPDKSGLPSDRFSAERTGGSVSTLTIQRTQQEDSAVYLCASSLVSGGDYEQYFGPGTRLTVT.

This chain uses TRBV3-1 (or the pseudogene TRBV3-2) with TRBJ2-1; 13 bases map to TRBD2. V gave up 4 bases and J gave up 8 bases; unmatched junction bases: 5. The CDR3 has 15 amino acids. The germline V gene has CDR1 LGHDT and CDR2 YNNKEL (reference sequence). CDR3 sequence (DNA): TGTGCCAGCAGCCTAGGACTAGCGGGAGTGGATGAGCAGTTCTTC. Amino acid sequence: CASSLGLAGVDEQFF.

This clone was seen only once. J is TRBJ1-1 and V is TRBV9; TRBD1 agrees at 8 bases. The V segment lost 4 bases and the J segment 6 bases; nucleotides outside the gene matches: 11. Germline V gives CDR1 SGDLS, CDR2 YYNGEE. This CDR3 region has 15 residues. CDR3 nucleotide sequence: TGTGCCAGCAGCCCAGAGGGACAGGACGGGGCTGAAGCTTTCTTT. It encodes CASSPEGQDGAEAFF.

The chain joins TRBV6-5 to TRBJ1-3, with 9 bases fitting TRBD1. V trimming: 2 bases; J trimming: 4 bases; junction bases outside the gene matches: 3. The CDR3 loop spans 15 amino acids. Germline CDR1 MNHEY, CDR2 SVGAGI. The CDR3 sequence is CASSYGQGTGNTIYF. CDR3 DNA sequence: TGTGCCAGCAGTTACGGACAGGGGACCGGAAACACCATATATTTT.

V is TRBV29-1 and J is TRBJ2-1; tentatively, D is TRBD2 (6 bases). The CDR3 covers 16 residues. V lost 0 bases and J 7 bases, leaving 19 bases between the germline ends. Germline values: CDR1 SQVTM, CDR2 ANQGSEA. The CDR3 protein is CSVEDVRGLLQNEQFF. CDR3 in DNA: TGCAGCGTTGAAGATGTCCGGGGGTTGCTTCAAAATGAGCAGTTCTTC.

The rearrangement uses TRBV12-3 or TRBV12-4 and TRBJ2-5; weak D call: TRBD2 (6 bases). The CDR3 totals 13 residues. V was cut by 3 bases and J by 5 bases, with 10 bases left in between. The CDR3 bases are TGTGCCAGCAGTTTCCGCGGGGTGGAGACCCAGTACTTC. This sequence encodes CASSFRGVETQYF.

The chain couples TRBV5-8 to TRBJ2-7; the D is unclear. The CDR3 sequence is 15 residues long. V was cut by 1 base and J by 3 bases, with 14 bases left in between. Germline assignment: CDR1 SGHTS and CDR2 YDEGEE. The CDR3 protein is CASSLHVLRSYEQYF. As DNA, the CDR3 is TGTGCCAGCAGCTTGCATGTACTCCGAAGCTACGAGCAGTACTTC.